This T cell receptor beta chain came from a study of Ad26.COV2.S vaccination and SARS-CoV-2 variants. The overall study: Ad26.COV2.S, an intramuscular injection, was given once or twice 56 days apart.

The method was immunoSEQ multiplex PCR; TCRdb's version includes in-frame clones alone and lacks a portion of them. The table records just under 250,000 clones, roughly 90% of them present only once. The treatment here: 15 to 20 received Ad26.COV2.S at low or high dose, single or two shots; 5 received placebo; per-sample allocation not given. Day 63 after the first vaccine or placebo injection was the time point for sampling. This Boston cohort included adults aged 18-55 years. The CDR3 has 12 amino acids. V lost 8 bases and J 5 bases, leaving 10 bases between the germline ends. A note on this clone: The antigen remains unidentified.

Study-wide results and limits: Breadth and depth estimates from TCRs may understate total T cell responses. The placebo group had lower spike-specific TCR breadth than the vaccine recipients did.

The genes are TRBV12-3 or TRBV12-4 and TRBJ1-5; D gene ambiguous. The receptor was isolated from a person between 18 and 65 years old who received the Ad26.COV2.S COVID-19 vaccine or a placebo. Sequencing used peripheral blood, obtained in a trial of Ad26.COV2.S vaccine versus placebo. The CDR3 spells CASGSSDQPQHF. CDR3 in DNA: TGTGCCAGCGGGTCCAGCGATCAGCCCCAGCATTTT.